This T cell receptor (beta chain) was observed in a study of cytomegalovirus exposure and HLA in healthy donors. Study-level information: The same platform used for the 500 to 850 first-cohort repertoires was also used for the 100 to 150 validation repertoires, as a later analysis reported. Whole-study results and caveats: There were some public TCRs occurring in many donors, but most TCR sequences were rare.

The donors were members of the validation cohort, which comprised 90 to 150 subjects and was separate from the first cohort of roughly 700 subjects. Of note for this clone: Its antigen remains unknown.

Produced via immunoSEQ multiplex PCR; TCRdb's table is partial and in-frame only. The profile shows 150,000 to 200,000 clones, about 90% of them singletons. The germline V gene encodes CDR1 SGDLS and CDR2 YYNGEE. The CDR3 spans 16 residues. V gave up 3 bases and J gave up 0 bases, with 13 bases separating them. V usage is TRBV9 and J usage is TRBJ1-3; no definite D call. The clonotype originates from a woman in her 30s in good health and CMV-seronegative. The sample was PBMCs. The DNA of the CDR3 is TGTGCCAGCAGCGAGCCCCGGGGTTACTCTGGAAACACCATATATTTT. Protein product: CASSEPRGYSGNTIYF.